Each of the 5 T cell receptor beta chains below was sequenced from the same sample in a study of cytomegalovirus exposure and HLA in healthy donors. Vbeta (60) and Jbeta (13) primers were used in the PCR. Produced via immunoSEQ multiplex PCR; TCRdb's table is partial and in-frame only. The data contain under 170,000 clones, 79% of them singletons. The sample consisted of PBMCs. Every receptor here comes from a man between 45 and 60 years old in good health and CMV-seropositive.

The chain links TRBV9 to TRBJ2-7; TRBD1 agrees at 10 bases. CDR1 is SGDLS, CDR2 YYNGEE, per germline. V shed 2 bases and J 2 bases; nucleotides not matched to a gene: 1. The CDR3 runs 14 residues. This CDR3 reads CASSVGTGAYEQYF. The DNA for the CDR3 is TGTGCCAGCAGCGTCGGGACAGGGGCCTACGAGCAGTACTTC.

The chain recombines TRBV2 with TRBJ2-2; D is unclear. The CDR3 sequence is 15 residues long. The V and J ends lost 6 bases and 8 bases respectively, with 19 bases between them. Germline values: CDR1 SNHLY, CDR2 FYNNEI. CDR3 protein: CASSLQRLSEGELFF. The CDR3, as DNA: TGTGCCAGCAGCCTGCAAAGACTGAGCGAAGGGGAGCTGTTTTTT.

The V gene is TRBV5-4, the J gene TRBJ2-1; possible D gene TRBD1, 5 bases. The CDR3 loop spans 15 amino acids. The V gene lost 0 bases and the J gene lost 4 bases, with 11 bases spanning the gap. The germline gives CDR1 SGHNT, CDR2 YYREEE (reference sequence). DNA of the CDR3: TGTGCCAGCAGCTTGGATGCAGGGCCGTACAATGAGCAGTTCTTC. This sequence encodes CASSLDAGPYNEQFF.

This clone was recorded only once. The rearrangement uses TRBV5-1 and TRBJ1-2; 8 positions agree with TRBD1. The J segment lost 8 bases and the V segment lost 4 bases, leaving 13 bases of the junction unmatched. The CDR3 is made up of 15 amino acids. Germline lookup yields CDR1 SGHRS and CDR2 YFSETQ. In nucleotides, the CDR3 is TGCGCCAGCAGCGAGTTCGCAGGGGGCGCAGTAGGCTACACCTTC. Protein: CASSEFAGGAVGYTF.

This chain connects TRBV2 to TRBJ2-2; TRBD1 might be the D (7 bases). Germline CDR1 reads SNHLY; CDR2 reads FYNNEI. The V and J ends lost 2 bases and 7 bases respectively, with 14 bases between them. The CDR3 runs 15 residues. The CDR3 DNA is TGTGCCAGCAGTGAAACGGCAGGGGGGAACGGGGAGCTGTTTTTT. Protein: CASSETAGGNGELFF.